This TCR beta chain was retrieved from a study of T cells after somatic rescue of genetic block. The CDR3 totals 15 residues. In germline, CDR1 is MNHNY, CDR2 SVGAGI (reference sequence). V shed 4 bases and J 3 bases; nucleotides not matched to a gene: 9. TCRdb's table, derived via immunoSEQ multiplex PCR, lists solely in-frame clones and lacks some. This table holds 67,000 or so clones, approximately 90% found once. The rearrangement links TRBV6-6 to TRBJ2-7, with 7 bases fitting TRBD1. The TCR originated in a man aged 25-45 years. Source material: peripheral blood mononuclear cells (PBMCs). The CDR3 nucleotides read TGTGCCAGCAGTTCCACAGGGGACGGCGGCTACGAGCAGTACTTC. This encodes CASSSTGDGGYEQYF.